The clone carrying this T cell receptor beta chain was seen many times. The antigen is not known. These data belong to a study of T-cell memory formation after mild COVID-19. Overall study: Largely donor-specific TCR clusters were found.

The germline V gene encodes CDR1 SGHRS and CDR2 YFSETQ. Trimming removed 3 bases at V and 7 bases at J, with 19 bases between. The CDR3 extends over 15 amino acids. TCRdb re-called the 5' RACE reads with MiXCR, one entry per CDR3 protein. The sample holds about 340,000 distinct CDR3 sequences; approximately 12% are singletons and the top ten take 20% to 25%. General study results and limits: Within pre-infection memory, some responding clones were found, suggesting cross-reactive memory joined. Most CD4+ clones that shrank were in CM and EM, while CD8+ ones turned up in EMRA.

The TCR comes from a man between 18 and 35 years old who had mild COVID-19 (a few samples of this study predate the infection). Cell type and time point are not known. The sequenced material came from PBMCs or a T cell subset sorted from them (not recorded which). The chain employs TRBV5-1 and TRBJ2-5, with D unclear. CDR3 in DNA: TGCGCCAGCAGCTCCGGAGACCCCTTTCTGGGGACCCAGTACTTC. Amino acids: CASSSGDPFLGTQYF.